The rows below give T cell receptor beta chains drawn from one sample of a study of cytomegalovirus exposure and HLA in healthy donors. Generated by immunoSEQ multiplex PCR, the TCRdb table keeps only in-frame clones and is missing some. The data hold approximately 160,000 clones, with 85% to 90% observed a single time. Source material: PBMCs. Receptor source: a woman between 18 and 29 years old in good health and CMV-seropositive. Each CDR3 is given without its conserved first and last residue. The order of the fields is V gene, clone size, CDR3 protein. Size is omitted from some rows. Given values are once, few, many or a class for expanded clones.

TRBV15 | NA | ATSTAIRGNEQF
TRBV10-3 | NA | AISRTSGGNTGELF
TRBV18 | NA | ASSPPQGWQY
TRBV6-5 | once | ASTSLLTGNEQF
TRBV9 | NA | ASSPYGGTGYKETQY
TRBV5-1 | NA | ASSPRTGIENEQF
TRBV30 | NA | AWRTSGTGELF
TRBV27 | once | ASSSQGNTEAF
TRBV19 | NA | ASRTTGLDGYT
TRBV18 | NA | ASSPHRETEQF
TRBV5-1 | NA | ASRTSGRVGGELF
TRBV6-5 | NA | ASRGGNPTGNTIY
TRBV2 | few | ASSPGQGGGYT
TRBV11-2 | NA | ASSLWGQSGNTIY
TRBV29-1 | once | SVGGAELNYGYT